The 26 T cell receptor beta chains given below trace back to one sample, sequenced in a study of T-cell memory formation after mild COVID-19. MiXCR was run by TCRdb on the 5' RACE reads, yielding one entry per CDR3 protein. The table has some 310,000 distinct CDR3 sequences, roughly 19% seen once. The material sequenced was PBMCs or a T cell subset sorted from them (not recorded which). The receptors stem from a man aged 18 to 30 who had mild COVID-19 (a few samples of this study predate the infection). Cell type and time point are not known.

The chain uses TRBV15 and TRBJ2-2; a possible D gene is TRBD1 (6 bases). V was pared by 6 bases and J by 2 bases, with 13 bases between. Germline-derived CDR1 and CDR2 are LNHNV and YYDKDF (reference sequence). This CDR3 region has 15 residues. This chain's CDR3 is CATSRTGFNTGELFF. The CDR3 DNA is TGTGCCACCAGTAGAACAGGGTTCAACACCGGGGAGCTGTTTTTT.

The rearrangement links TRBV6-5 to TRBJ1-3, with D unclear. CDR1 MNHEY and CDR2 SVGAGI come from the germline V gene. This CDR3 is 14 amino acids long. V lost 2 bases and J 0 bases, leaving 5 bases between the germline ends. CDR3 in DNA: TGTGCCAGCAGTTACGGCAGCTCTGGAAACACCATATATTTT. Translation gives CASSYGSSGNTIYF.

This clonotype has more than one count but fewer than ten. At one end the junction does not follow the germline gene, possibly because of a read error. CDR3 nucleotides: TGTGCCAGCAGCATAACTAGCGGGGTCACCGGGGAGCTGTTTTTT. Translation: CASSITSGVTGELFF. This chain connects TRBV7-3 to TRBJ2-2; 10 bases agree with TRBD2. Per germline, CDR1 SGHTA and CDR2 FQGTGA. CDR3 length equals 15 residues.

This clonotype was observed at least ten times. This rearrangement joins TRBV20-1 to TRBJ1-5; D is ambiguous. With 0 bases removed from V and 0 bases from J, the gap between germline ends came to 9 bases. Germline V CDR1 and CDR2: DFQATT, SNEGSKA (reference sequence). The CDR3 has 15 residues. This CDR3 is CSARDRHNSNQPQHF. The CDR3 DNA reads as TGCAGTGCTAGAGATCGGCACAATAGCAATCAGCCCCAGCATTTT.

V usage is TRBV28 and J usage is TRBJ2-7; D might be TRBD2 (6 bases). Germline V lookup: CDR1 MDHEN, CDR2 SYDVKM. The V and J ends lost 6 bases and 3 bases respectively, with 18 bases between them. The CDR3 has 15 amino acids. The chain's CDR3 is CASSNPRESDYEQYV. The DNA of the CDR3 is TGTGCCAGCAGCAACCCCCGGGAGAGTGACTACGAGCAGTACGTC.

This clonotype came up a few times. This chain links TRBV7-9 with TRBJ1-1; D is uncertain. Germline values: CDR1 SEHNR, CDR2 FQNEAQ (reference sequence). Trimming shortened V by 3 bases and J by 3 bases, and 11 bases separated the two germline ends. The CDR3 sequence is 14 residues long. This CDR3 is CASSLIGPDTEAFF. In DNA form, the CDR3 reads TGTGCCAGCAGCTTGATTGGTCCGGACACTGAAGCTTTCTTT. The full variable domain, rest sourced from reference TRBV7-9 and TRBJ1-1, is DTGVSQNPRHKITKRGQNVTFRCDPISEHNRLYWYRQTLGQGPEFLTYFQNEAQLEKSRLLSDRFSAERPKGSFSTLEIQRTEQGDSAMYLCASSLIGPDTEAFFGQGTRLTVV.

The rearrangement joins TRBV20-1 to TRBJ2-5, with 8 bases fitting TRBD1. The germline CDR1 and CDR2 sequences are DFQATT and SNEGSKA (reference sequence). This CDR3 spans 13 amino acids. Trimming took 0 bases from V and 5 from J; bases not matched to a gene: 2. The CDR3 region is CSARDDRGETQYF. The CDR3 DNA follows: TGCAGTGCTAGAGACGACAGGGGCGAGACCCAGTACTTC.

In its sample, this clonotype was seen a few times. This chain uses TRBV7-9 with TRBJ1-2; the D gene is possibly TRBD1 (5 bases). This CDR3 region has 13 residues. Germline CDR1 SEHNR, CDR2 FQNEAQ (reference sequence). V was cut by 4 bases and J by 8 bases, with 14 bases left in between. In DNA, the CDR3 is TGTGCCAGCAGCTCCGGGGACCTAGGGGGCTACACCTTC. Translation: CASSSGDLGGYTF.

This clonotype was detected only a few times. The rearrangement uses TRBV12-3 or TRBV12-4 and TRBJ2-7; D possibly corresponds to TRBD2 (5 bases). The CDR3 covers 15 residues. V dropped 4 bases and J dropped 3 bases, with 16 bases sitting between them. The CDR3 sequence: CASSSRLRTHYEQYF. The CDR3 DNA follows: TGTGCCAGCAGTTCAAGACTAAGAACCCACTACGAGCAGTACTTC.

The V and J genes are TRBV12-5 and TRBJ1-1; D unresolved. From germline, CDR1 is LGHNT and CDR2 FRNRAP. This CDR3 has 12 amino acids. The ends were cut back, 2 bases at V and 2 bases at J, with 3 bases in the middle. The CDR3 loop reads CASGLYNTEAFF. The CDR3 DNA follows: TGTGCTAGTGGTTTGTATAACACTGAAGCTTTCTTT.

This chain uses TRBV29-1 with TRBJ2-3, with TRBD2 matching 13 bases. V was clipped by 6 bases and J by 5 bases; unmatched bases: 5. The germline gives CDR1 SQVTM, CDR2 ANQGSEA. The CDR3 covers 14 residues. CDR3 in DNA: TGCAGCGTGGGACTAGCGGGATGGGGAGATACGCAGTATTTT. Residues: CSVGLAGWGDTQYF.

V gene TRBV7-3 combines with J gene TRBJ1-6; the D gene is possibly TRBD1 (5 bases). V was clipped by 1 base and J by 9 bases, with 13 bases between them. The CDR3 has 15 amino acids. From germline, CDR1 is SGHTA and CDR2 FQGTGA. The CDR3 DNA reads as TGTGCCAGCAGCTTAATGGGAGGGGTCGGTTCACCCCTCCACTTT. Protein sequence: CASSLMGGVGSPLHF.

This clonotype has more than one count but fewer than ten. This chain joins TRBV24-1 and TRBJ2-3; D is ambiguous. V gave up 7 bases and J gave up 2 bases, with 9 bases separating them. From germline, CDR1 is KGHDR and CDR2 SFDVKD. This CDR3 is 13 amino acids long. As DNA, the CDR3 is TGTGCCACCAGCATATCATCCACAGATACGCAGTATTTT. Amino acid sequence: CATSISSTDTQYF.

This clonotype has only a few counts. This sequence joins TRBV6-5 and TRBJ1-5, with D hard to call. The germline CDR1 and CDR2 sequences are MNHEY and SVGAGI. With 2 bases removed from V and 7 bases from J, the gap between germline ends came to 9 bases. This CDR3 contains 13 residues. The CDR3: CASSYRVGQPQHF. In nucleotides, the CDR3 is TGTGCCAGCAGTTACAGGGTAGGCCAGCCCCAGCATTTT.

The gene calls are TRBV4-3 and TRBJ2-7; 10 nucleotides match TRBD2. There are 15 residues in the CDR3. V shed 0 bases and J 5 bases; nucleotides not matched to a gene: 4. The germline CDR1 and CDR2 sequences are LGHNA and YSLEER. CDR3 protein: CASSQESSGRNEQYF. The CDR3 DNA reads TGCGCCAGCAGCCAAGAATCTAGCGGGAGAAACGAGCAGTACTTC.

The chain has TRBV7-2 and TRBJ2-3, with no clear D. The germline V gene has CDR1 SGHTA and CDR2 FQGNSA. V was clipped by 2 bases and J by 1 base, with 13 bases between them. The CDR3 has 16 amino acids. The CDR3 loop is CASSLRAPPGTDTQYF. The DNA for the CDR3 is TGTGCCAGCAGCTTAAGGGCCCCTCCTGGCACAGATACGCAGTATTTT.

This clonotype was recorded at least ten times. The chain has TRBV29-1 and TRBJ2-2; no firm D call. This CDR3 region has 11 residues. Trimming removed 6 bases at V and 6 bases at J, with 8 bases between. Per the germline V gene, CDR1 is SQVTM and CDR2 is ANQGSEA. CDR3 loop: CSVPRAGELFF. DNA of the CDR3: TGCAGCGTCCCCCGCGCCGGGGAGCTGTTTTTT.

The CDR3 region is CATSIRGGEQYF. CDR3 DNA: TGTGCCACCAGCATCAGGGGAGGGGAGCAGTACTTC. This rearrangement joins TRBV15 to TRBJ2-7; a weak D match, TRBD2 (7 bases). Trimming left V 4 bases short and J 7 bases short, with 11 bases between. Germline CDR1 reads LNHNV; CDR2 reads YYDKDF (reference sequence). The CDR3 is 12 amino acids.

The V and J genes are TRBV9 and TRBJ2-1; 8 nucleotides agree with TRBD2. CDR1 SGDLS and CDR2 YYNGEE come from the germline V gene. The CDR3 totals 16 residues. Unmatched junction bases numbered 12, after V lost 3 bases and J lost 7 bases. The CDR3 region is CASSAGLGGGRNEQFF. CDR3 in DNA: TGTGCCAGCAGCGCCGGCCTGGGCGGGGGGAGGAATGAGCAGTTCTTC.

This clonotype has a count of ten or more. The chain is built from TRBV4-3 and TRBJ2-3; D is perhaps TRBD1 (5 bases). Per germline, CDR1 LGHNA and CDR2 YSLEER. V lost 4 bases and J 4 bases, leaving 12 bases between the germline ends. This CDR3 comprises 14 residues. CDR3 DNA: TGCGCCAGCAGCCTAGACAGCCAAGCAGATACGCAGTATTTT. Amino acid sequence: CASSLDSQADTQYF.

J is TRBJ2-3 and V is TRBV12-3 or TRBV12-4; D could derive from TRBD1 or TRBD2 (7 bases each). Trimming pared 4 bases from V and 6 bases from J, leaving 14 bases between. The CDR3 loop spans 14 amino acids. For the CDR3, the DNA is TGTGCCAGCAGTTCGTACAGGGGAGGGGATACGCAGTATTTT. Amino acid sequence: CASSSYRGGDTQYF.

V is TRBV6-2 or TRBV6-3 and J is TRBJ1-2; D unresolved. V lost 5 bases and J lost 5, with 12 bases in between. This CDR3 is built from 13 residues. CDR1 and CDR2 (germline): MNHEY, SVGEGT. Here the CDR3 DNA reads TGTGCCAGCAGTCCCCTCGCGACTTATGGCTACACCTTC. Protein sequence: CASSPLATYGYTF.

The chain joins TRBV4-3 to TRBJ2-3; weak D call: TRBD2 (7 bases). Germline loops: CDR1 LGHNA, CDR2 YSLEER. CDR3 length equals 15 residues. Trimming stripped 1 base from V and 2 bases from J, with 10 bases between. The DNA for the CDR3 is TGCGCCAGCAGCCAAGCGGCGGGGGCCACAGATACGCAGTATTTT. Its protein is CASSQAAGATDTQYF.

This clonotype was seen more than once but under ten times. The chain uses TRBV27 and TRBJ2-5; 7 bases line up with TRBD2. Germline lookup yields CDR1 MNHEY and CDR2 SMNVEV (reference sequence). The CDR3 has 10 amino acids. CDR3 sequence reads: CGAGSPTQYF. CDR3 coding DNA: TGTGGAGCGGGGTCCCCGACCCAGTACTTC.

The chain carries TRBV28 and TRBJ2-2, with 10 bases matching TRBD2. The V and J ends lost 5 bases and 0 bases, in that order; junction bases with no gene match: 12. The CDR3 consists of 19 residues. Per the germline V gene, CDR1 is MDHEN and CDR2 is SYDVKM. The CDR3 region has the DNA TGTGCCAGCAGTCCACCGGGACTAGCGTTACTCGCGAACACCGGGGAGCTGTTTTTT. Residues: CASSPPGLALLANTGELFF.

This clonotype was counted between two and nine times. The chain has TRBV12-3 or TRBV12-4 and TRBJ1-5; 7 bases are shared with TRBD1. This CDR3 is built from 16 residues. With V trimmed by 5 bases and J by 10 bases, 17 bases remained unmatched. The CDR3 DNA reads as TGTGCCAGCAGTCTCTTCTGGGACAGCCGGACGTCACCCCAGCATTTT. It yields the protein CASSLFWDSRTSPQHF.